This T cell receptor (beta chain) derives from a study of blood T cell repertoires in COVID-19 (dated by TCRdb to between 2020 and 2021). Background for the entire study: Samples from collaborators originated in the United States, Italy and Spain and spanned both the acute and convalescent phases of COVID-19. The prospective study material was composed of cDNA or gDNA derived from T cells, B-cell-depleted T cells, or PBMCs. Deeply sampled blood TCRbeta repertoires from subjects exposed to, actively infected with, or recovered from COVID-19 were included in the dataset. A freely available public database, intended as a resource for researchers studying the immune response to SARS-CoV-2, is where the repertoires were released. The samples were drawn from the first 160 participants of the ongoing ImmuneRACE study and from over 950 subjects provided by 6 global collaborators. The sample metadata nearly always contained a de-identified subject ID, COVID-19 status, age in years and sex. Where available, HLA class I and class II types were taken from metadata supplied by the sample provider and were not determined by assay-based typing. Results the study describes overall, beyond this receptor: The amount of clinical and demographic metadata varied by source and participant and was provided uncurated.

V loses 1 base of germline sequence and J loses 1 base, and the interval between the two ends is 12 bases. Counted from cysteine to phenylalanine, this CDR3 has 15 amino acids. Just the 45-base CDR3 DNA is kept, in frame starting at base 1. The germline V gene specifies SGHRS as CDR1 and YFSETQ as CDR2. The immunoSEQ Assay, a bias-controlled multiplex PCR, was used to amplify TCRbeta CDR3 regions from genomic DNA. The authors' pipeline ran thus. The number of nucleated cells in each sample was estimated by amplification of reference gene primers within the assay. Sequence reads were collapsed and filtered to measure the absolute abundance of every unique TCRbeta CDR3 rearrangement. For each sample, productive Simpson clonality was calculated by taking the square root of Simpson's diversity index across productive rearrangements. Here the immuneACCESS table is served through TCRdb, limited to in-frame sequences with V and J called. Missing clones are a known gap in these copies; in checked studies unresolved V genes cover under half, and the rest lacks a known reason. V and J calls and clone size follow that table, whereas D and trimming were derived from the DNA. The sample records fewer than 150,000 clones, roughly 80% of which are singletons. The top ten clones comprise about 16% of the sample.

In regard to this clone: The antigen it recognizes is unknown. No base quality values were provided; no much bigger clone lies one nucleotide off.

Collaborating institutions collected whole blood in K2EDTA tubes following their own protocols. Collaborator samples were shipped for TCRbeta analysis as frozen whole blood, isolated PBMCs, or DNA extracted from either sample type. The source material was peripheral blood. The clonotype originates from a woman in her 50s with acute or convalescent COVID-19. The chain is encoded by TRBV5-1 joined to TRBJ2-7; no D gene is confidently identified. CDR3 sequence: CASSLTAGVSYEQYF. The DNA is TGCGCCAGCAGCTTGACGGCAGGCGTGTCCTACGAGCAGTACTTC.